A single T cell receptor beta chain is shown here with its context. Its target is unknown. These data come from a study of cytomegalovirus exposure and HLA in healthy donors. Study findings and constraints: The likely origin of a cluster of highly shared sequence variants was a sequencing artifact. TRBV6-2, TRBV6-3 and some other V segments were unresolvable in 87-base-pair reads. Sequences of the TCR beta chain were said to predict the HLA-A and HLA-B alleles of most subjects accurately. TCR beta chains associated with HLA were, in a later analysis, more clonally expanded than equally common others.

The study ran its PCR with 60 Vbeta and 13 Jbeta primers. The protocol was immunoSEQ multiplex PCR, while the TCRdb copy is restricted to in-frame clones and leaves out a portion. Of around 140,000 clones in the sample, about four fifths were seen once. Germline trimming cut 4 bases from V and 2 bases from J; bases unmatched to any gene: 10. Germline-derived CDR1 and CDR2 are SGHNT and YYREEE (reference sequence). This CDR3 has 16 residues. The chain couples TRBV5-4 to TRBJ2-3; 7 bases are shared with TRBD2. Sequenced input: PBMCs. This clonotype originated in a man aged 35 to 55 in good health and CMV-seronegative. The CDR3 loop reads CASSPGLVIFTDTQYF. As DNA, the CDR3 is TGTGCCAGCAGCCCAGGACTAGTGATATTCACAGATACGCAGTATTTT.